These T cell receptor beta chains were read from a single sample in a study of CD8+ T cells in alopecia areata. The repertoire was sequenced with immunoSEQ multiplex PCR; TCRdb's copy has only in-frame clones and lacks some. Seen here are around 180,000 clones, less than 65% observed once, and the top ten hold just over 1%. The sample was CD4+ T cells sorted from blood, taken at week 24, from a patient treated with tofacitinib. The receptors stem from a human donor with alopecia areata. Each CDR3 is given with its conserved first and last residue. The D gene is left open where the match is weak. Only some rows state a clone size, as once, few, many or a class for expanded clones.

CDR3 DNA: TGTGCCAGCAGCTTACGAGGGGCCCTCACAGATACGCAGTATTTT
CDR3 protein: CASSLRGALTDTQYF
J gene: TRBJ2-3
clone size: -
V gene: TRBV11-2
D gene: -

CDR3 DNA: TGTGCCAGCAGCCACGCCTACAATGAGCAGTTCTTC
CDR3 protein: CASSHAYNEQFF
J gene: TRBJ2-1
clone size: -
V gene: TRBV7-2
D gene: -

CDR3 DNA: TGTGCCAGCAGCTTGCCGAACGAGCAGTACTTC
CDR3 protein: CASSLPNEQYF
J gene: TRBJ2-7
clone size: -
V gene: TRBV5-6
D gene: -

CDR3 DNA: TGTGCCAGTAGTACCGAGACAGGGTTGCGCAATCAGCCCCAGCATTTT
CDR3 protein: CASSTETGLRNQPQHF
J gene: TRBJ1-5
clone size: -
V gene: TRBV19
D gene: TRBD1

CDR3 DNA: TGTGCCTGGAGTTCCTCTGGAAACACCATATATTTT
CDR3 protein: CAWSSSGNTIYF
J gene: TRBJ1-3
clone size: few
V gene: TRBV30
D gene: -

CDR3 DNA: TGCGCCAGCAGCCAAGAGTTGGGGTGGTCGGACACCGGGGAGCTGTTTTTT
CDR3 protein: CASSQELGWSDTGELFF
J gene: TRBJ2-2
clone size: -
V gene: TRBV4-3
D gene: -

CDR3 DNA: TGTGCCTGGAATCGGGGCGAGTATGGCTACACCTTC
CDR3 protein: CAWNRGEYGYTF
J gene: TRBJ1-2
clone size: -
V gene: TRBV30
D gene: -

CDR3 DNA: TGTGCCAGCAGCTATGGGGTCGGCTACACCTTC
CDR3 protein: CASSYGVGYTF
J gene: TRBJ1-2
clone size: -
V gene: TRBV7-2
D gene: -

CDR3 DNA: TGCGCCAGCAGCTTGCCCACTAGTCAAGAGACCCAGTACTTC
CDR3 protein: CASSLPTSQETQYF
J gene: TRBJ2-5
clone size: -
V gene: TRBV5-1
D gene: -

CDR3 DNA: TGTGCCACCAGCAGAGACTACCGGGACACCAATGAGCAGTTCTTC
CDR3 protein: CATSRDYRDTNEQFF
J gene: TRBJ2-1
clone size: -
V gene: TRBV15
D gene: -

CDR3 DNA: TGCAGCACAGGTGGACTAGCGGGGGGAGACGACCAAGAGACCCAGTACTTC
CDR3 protein: CSTGGLAGGDDQETQYF
J gene: TRBJ2-5
clone size: -
V gene: TRBV29-1
D gene: TRBD2

CDR3 DNA: TGTGCCACCAGCAGCACCCCGGATAGCAATCAGCCCCAGCATTTT
CDR3 protein: CATSSTPDSNQPQHF
J gene: TRBJ1-5
clone size: -
V gene: TRBV15
D gene: -

CDR3 DNA: TGTGCCAGCCAGAACTACCGCACCGGGACAGGGGACGACGAGCAGTACTTC
CDR3 protein: CASQNYRTGTGDDEQYF
J gene: TRBJ2-7
clone size: -
V gene: TRBV27
D gene: TRBD1

CDR3 DNA: TGTGCCAGCAGCTTAGTGGCAGGGGAAGGGTATGGCTACACCTTC
CDR3 protein: CASSLVAGEGYGYTF
J gene: TRBJ1-2
clone size: -
V gene: TRBV7-2
D gene: -

CDR3 DNA: TGTGCCAGCAGCTTGGCCGTGGGGAGTGGTGGCTACACCTTC
CDR3 protein: CASSLAVGSGGYTF
J gene: TRBJ1-2
clone size: -
V gene: TRBV5-6
D gene: -

CDR3 DNA: TGTGCCAGCTCACCATCGCAGTGGTTAGACACCCAAGCTTTCTTT
CDR3 protein: CASSPSQWLDTQAFF
J gene: TRBJ1-1
clone size: -
V gene: TRBV18
D gene: -

CDR3 DNA: TGTGCCAGCATCGCCTCTAGCGGGGATTGGGATACGCAGTATTTT
CDR3 protein: CASIASSGDWDTQYF
J gene: TRBJ2-3
clone size: -
V gene: TRBV6-5
D gene: TRBD2

CDR3 DNA: TGTGCCAGCATGTTAACGGGGTGGGGAGAGACCCAGTACTTC
CDR3 protein: CASMLTGWGETQYF
J gene: TRBJ2-5
clone size: -
V gene: TRBV27
D gene: -

CDR3 DNA: TGTGCCTGGAGTGGGACAGGGGGAAGCTCCTACAATGAGCAGTTCTTC
CDR3 protein: CAWSGTGGSSYNEQFF
J gene: TRBJ2-1
clone size: -
V gene: TRBV30
D gene: TRBD1

CDR3 DNA: TGTGCCAGCAGCCGAGGGATCGGACAGGGAGGTTTACGGGTCAATGAGCAGTTCTTC
CDR3 protein: CASSRGIGQGGLRVNEQFF
J gene: TRBJ2-1
clone size: -
V gene: TRBV11-2
D gene: TRBD1

CDR3 DNA: TGTGCCTGGAGCGCTGAAGCGGGGCGTTACAATGAGCAGTTCTTC
CDR3 protein: CAWSAEAGRYNEQFF
J gene: TRBJ2-1
clone size: -
V gene: TRBV30
D gene: TRBD2

CDR3 DNA: TGTGCCAGTAAGACGGGTTCTAGCGGTCAGCCCCAGCATTTT
CDR3 protein: CASKTGSSGQPQHF
J gene: TRBJ1-5
clone size: -
V gene: TRBV2
D gene: -

CDR3 DNA: TGTGCCAGCAGCATTCGCGGCTATCTGGGGGGCGGCTACACCTTC
CDR3 protein: CASSIRGYLGGGYTF
J gene: TRBJ1-2
clone size: -
V gene: TRBV28
D gene: -

CDR3 DNA: TGTGCTAGTGGTTTGGTACGATTGGGGGGGGAGCGAAATGAGCAGTTCTTC
CDR3 protein: CASGLVRLGGERNEQFF
J gene: TRBJ2-1
clone size: few
V gene: TRBV12-5
D gene: TRBD2

CDR3 DNA: TGCAGCGTCGCTATTCTTGGGGCCTATGGCTACACCTTC
CDR3 protein: CSVAILGAYGYTF
J gene: TRBJ1-2
clone size: -
V gene: TRBV29-1
D gene: -

CDR3 DNA: TGTGCCAGCTCACCACCGAGCAGGGGGGGAAATGGCTACACCTTC
CDR3 protein: CASSPPSRGGNGYTF
J gene: TRBJ1-2
clone size: few
V gene: TRBV18
D gene: TRBD1

CDR3 DNA: TGTGCCTGGAGTGTGATGAGGGACGAGCAGTACTTC
CDR3 protein: CAWSVMRDEQYF
J gene: TRBJ2-7
clone size: -
V gene: TRBV30
D gene: -

CDR3 DNA: TGTGCCAGCAGCCAAGATAGGTATGGCTACACCTTC
CDR3 protein: CASSQDRYGYTF
J gene: TRBJ1-2
clone size: -
V gene: TRBV4-2
D gene: -

CDR3 DNA: TGCGCCAGCAGAAAGAGGGGACAGGGAGGGTTAGGAGCTTTCTTT
CDR3 protein: CASRKRGQGGLGAFF
J gene: TRBJ1-1
clone size: -
V gene: TRBV23-1
D gene: TRBD1

CDR3 DNA: TGTGCCAGCAGTAAAGGCCCTTACAATCAGCCCCAGCATTTT
CDR3 protein: CASSKGPYNQPQHF
J gene: TRBJ1-5
clone size: many
V gene: TRBV2
D gene: -

CDR3 DNA: TGTGCCAGCAGCACCACAGGGATTGGAGATACGCAGTATTTT
CDR3 protein: CASSTTGIGDTQYF
J gene: TRBJ2-3
clone size: -
V gene: TRBV9
D gene: -

CDR3 DNA: TGTGCCAGCAGTCCAGGGATTCGGAATTCACCCCTCCACTTT
CDR3 protein: CASSPGIRNSPLHF
J gene: TRBJ1-6
clone size: -
V gene: TRBV25-1
D gene: -

CDR3 DNA: TGTGCCAGCAGCTTGGTGGGACAGCCCGATGAAAAACTGTTTTTT
CDR3 protein: CASSLVGQPDEKLFF
J gene: TRBJ1-4
clone size: -
V gene: TRBV5-4
D gene: TRBD1

CDR3 DNA: TGTGCCTGGAGTGTACTTGGGGACGGTCAGCCCCAGCATTTT
CDR3 protein: CAWSVLGDGQPQHF
J gene: TRBJ1-5
clone size: -
V gene: TRBV30
D gene: -

CDR3 DNA: TGCGCCAGCAGCTTGGAGGGACGCACCACCGGGGAGCTGTTTTTT
CDR3 protein: CASSLEGRTTGELFF
J gene: TRBJ2-2
clone size: -
V gene: TRBV5-1
D gene: -

CDR3 DNA: TGTGCCAGCAGCTTGGGTCCGGGACAGGGGGCCTACGAGCAGTACTTC
CDR3 protein: CASSLGPGQGAYEQYF
J gene: TRBJ2-7
clone size: -
V gene: TRBV5-4
D gene: TRBD1

CDR3 DNA: TGTGCCAGCAGCTTAGATTCGGGACTCCCCTATGGCTACACCTTC
CDR3 protein: CASSLDSGLPYGYTF
J gene: TRBJ1-2
clone size: -
V gene: TRBV11-2
D gene: -